A single T cell receptor (beta chain) is shown here with its context. This record comes from a study of blood T cell repertoires in COVID-19. The CDR3 has 15 residues. Germline-derived CDR1 and CDR2 are SEHNR and FQNEAQ (reference sequence). V gave up 4 bases and J gave up 0 bases, with 11 bases separating them. In the authors' methods: Reference gene primer amplification yielded estimated nucleated cell counts. Using immunoSEQ multiplex PCR, the repertoire was profiled, and TCRdb retains in-frame clones only, with some absent. V and J calls and clone size are as listed in that table; D and trimming were resolved from the DNA. The sample carries more than 100,000 clones, about four fifths recorded once.

The sequence was collected from a woman aged 70-85 years with acute or convalescent COVID-19. The material sequenced was peripheral blood. V is TRBV7-9 and J is TRBJ2-3, with D perhaps matching TRBD1 (6 bases). As DNA, the CDR3 is TGTGCCAGCAGCTACTCAGGGGTTAGCACAGATACGCAGTATTTT. Translating it yields CASSYSGVSTDTQYF.